The clone carrying this TCR beta chain has only a few counts. What it binds is unknown. This sample was included in a study of identical twins. TCRdb fed the 5' RACE reads into MiXCR, producing one record per CDR3 protein. The sample shows 200,000 to 250,000 distinct CDR3 sequences, approximately 5.9% of them seen only once. Study-level points and caveats: While abundant cord blood beta clonotypes carried fewer insertions, memory repertoires showed no such pattern.

A further study also used this sample, focusing on T cells expressing NK-cell markers.

The TCR was taken from a woman younger than 30 in good health. The source material was CD8+ T cells sorted from blood.

CDR3: CASTPGTAANYGYTF. The CDR3 nucleotides read TGTGCCAGCACCCCCGGGACAGCAGCTAACTATGGCTACACCTTC. The V gene is TRBV6-1, the J gene TRBJ1-2, with 7 bases that match TRBD1. Trimming cost V 7 bases and J 0 bases; bases outside gene matches: 8. The CDR3 loop spans 15 amino acids. CDR1 and CDR2 (germline): MNHNS, SASEGT.